The 32 T cell receptor beta chains listed next were all sequenced from one sample in a study of T cell responses to AZD1222 COVID-19 vaccine (dated by TCRdb to about 2021). The time point label, as the study defines it: about 28 days (+/-7) after the second vaccine dose. Library prep was done by the immunoSEQ multiplex PCR assay. Entries here come from immuneACCESS through TCRdb and include only in-frame sequences with V and J called. Some clones fail to appear in such tables; in the studies checked, an unresolved V gene covers under half of the shortfall, and the cause of the remainder is unknown. In this sample the table shows about 140,000 clones, over 80% of which occur a single time. Of the sample, roughly 7.1% is held by the ten largest clones. The sample in question was peripheral blood, obtained 28 days after the second AZD1222 dose. These receptors all stem from an adult who received the AZD1222 COVID-19 vaccine.

The chain links TRBV7-8 to TRBJ1-5; 8 positions match TRBD1. The CDR3 consists of 17 residues. V gave up 1 base and J gave up 1 base; unmatched junction bases: 6. CDR1 is SGHVS and CDR2 is FQNEAQ in the germline V gene. CDR3 in DNA: TGTGCCAGCAGCTTAGGGACGACAGGGGCCAGCAATCAGCCCCAGCATTTT. This sequence encodes CASSLGTTGASNQPQHF.

This clone was seen only once. V is TRBV12-3 or TRBV12-4 and J is TRBJ2-7; no clear D. The CDR3 runs 12 residues. Trimming cost V 5 bases and J 6 bases, with 11 bases left between them. In DNA form, the CDR3 reads TGTGCCAGCAGTCGCCGACTGGTCGAGCAGTACTTC. This codes for CASSRRLVEQYF.

CDR3 amino acids: CASSPFSNQPQHF. DNA of the CDR3: TGTGCCAGCAGCCCATTTAGCAATCAGCCCCAGCATTTT. The chain has TRBV6-5 and TRBJ1-5; D is undetermined. Trimming stripped 6 bases from V and 0 bases from J, with 6 bases between. The CDR3 is made up of 13 amino acids. Germline V lookup: CDR1 MNHEY, CDR2 SVGAGI.

V and J are TRBV6-1 and TRBJ2-7, with TRBD2 as a possible D gene (6 bases). V dropped 6 bases and J dropped 6 bases, with 27 bases sitting between them. CDR3 size: 17 residues. Germline CDR1 MNHNS, CDR2 SASEGT. The chain's CDR3 is CASSEFSSVRYNGEQYF. The CDR3 nucleotides read TGTGCCAGCAGCGAATTCTCTAGCGTTCGTTATAACGGCGAGCAGTACTTC.

This clone turned up a few times. The V and J genes are TRBV10-1 and TRBJ2-7; D may be TRBD1 or TRBD2 (5 bases each). Germline CDR1 reads WNHNN; CDR2 reads SYGVQD (reference sequence). This CDR3 contains 21 residues. Trimming left V 4 bases short and J 3 bases short, with 34 bases between. CDR3 bases: TGCGCCAGCAGTGGGGGCCAGAACGACTATGATGGACCCATCGGAATCTACGAGCAGTACTTC. Translation gives CASSGGQNDYDGPIGIYEQYF.

This clone was observed a single time. The genes are TRBV25-1 and TRBJ2-3; D ambiguous. Trimming left V 0 bases short and J 4 bases short, with 8 bases between. CDR1 MGHDK and CDR2 SYGVNS come from the germline V gene. The CDR3 length is 14 residues. CDR3 amino acids: CASSEYSPADTQYF. CDR3 bases: TGTGCCAGCAGTGAATACTCCCCCGCAGATACGCAGTATTTT.

The CDR3 nucleotides are TGTGCCCCCAGGGACCGCCGAGAAGCTTTCTTT. This gives the protein CAPRDRREAFF. The chain links TRBV6-5 to TRBJ1-1, with D perhaps TRBD1 (5 bases). The length of the CDR3 is 11 residues. Germline values: CDR1 MNHEY, CDR2 SVGAGI. The germline V and J ends were trimmed by 11 bases and 8 bases, with 15 bases remaining between them.

V is TRBV7-2 and J is TRBJ1-1; the D is unclear. Deletions cut 8 bases from V and 5 bases from J, with 9 bases between. The CDR3 has 11 residues. The germline CDR1 and CDR2 sequences are SGHTA and FQGNSA. For the CDR3, the DNA is TGTGCCAGCGGAACGAGAACTGAAGCTTTCTTT. Translation: CASGTRTEAFF.

As regards this clone: At one of its ends the junction is not consistent with the germline gene, which may arise from a read error. The V and J genes are TRBV7-7 and TRBJ2-5, with 7 bases lining up with TRBD2. This CDR3 has 13 residues. Per germline, CDR1 SSHAT and CDR2 FNYEAQ (reference sequence). CDR3 coding DNA: TGTGCTAGCAGCCCAGTGGGGGGGGAGACCCAGTACTTC. It is translated as CASSPVGGETQYF.

The chain combines TRBV19 with TRBJ2-5; a possible D gene is TRBD1 (5 bases). This CDR3 contains 13 residues. Trimming pared 5 bases from V and 4 bases from J, leaving 11 bases between. Germline V gene data show CDR1 as LNHDA and CDR2 as SQIVND (reference sequence). The CDR3 sequence is CASSFRQTETQYF. CDR3 nucleotide sequence: TGTGCCAGTAGTTTCAGACAGACAGAGACCCAGTACTTC.

The rearrangement uses TRBV4-3 and TRBJ2-1; 9 bases match TRBD1. V was clipped by 4 bases and J by 6 bases; unmatched bases: 4. Germline V gene sequence: CDR1 LGHNA, CDR2 YSLEER. The CDR3 totals 14 residues. The DNA of the CDR3 is TGCGCCAGCAGCCCCGGGACAGGGACCAATGAGCAGTTCTTC. Its translation: CASSPGTGTNEQFF.

The genes are TRBV27 and TRBJ2-3, with TRBD1 as a possible D gene (6 bases). CDR1 is MNHEY, CDR2 SMNVEV, per germline (reference sequence). The CDR3 consists of 14 residues. The V end was cut by 1 base, the J end by 6 bases, with 11 bases between. The CDR3 coding sequence is TGTGCCAGCAGTTTATACAGGGATACGGATACGCAGTATTTT. It codes for CASSLYRDTDTQYF.

The rearrangement links TRBV20-1 to TRBJ2-5, with TRBD1 as a possible D gene (7 bases). V was clipped by 3 bases and J by 5 bases, with 13 bases between them. The CDR3 sequence is 13 residues long. CDR1 and CDR2 from the germline V gene are DFQATT and SNEGSKA (reference sequence). CDR3: CSASKAGGETQYF. DNA of the CDR3: TGCAGTGCTAGTAAGGCAGGGGGGGAGACCCAGTACTTC.

The chain is built from TRBV6-1 and TRBJ1-3, with D hard to call. This CDR3 comprises 13 residues. Germline loops: CDR1 MNHNS, CDR2 SASEGT. V was trimmed by 0 bases and J by 2 bases, leaving 2 bases between them. The CDR3 DNA is TGTGCCAGCAGTGAAGCGCCTGGAAACACCATATATTTT. Its protein product is CASSEAPGNTIYF.

The CDR3 DNA is TGTGCCAGCAGCATCAGAACCGGCTTCGCGAACACCGGGGAGCTGTTTTTT. This encodes CASSIRTGFANTGELFF. The rearrangement uses TRBV7-8 and TRBJ2-2; D unresolved. This CDR3 is built from 17 residues. Germline CDR1 SGHVS, CDR2 FQNEAQ. With 5 bases removed from V and 0 bases from J, the gap between germline ends came to 16 bases. The entire variable domain, with the rest obtained from reference TRBV7-8 and TRBJ2-2, is as follows: GAGVSQSPRYKVAKRGQDVALRCDPISGHVSLFWYQQALGQGPEFLTYFQNEAQLDKSGLPSDRFFAERPEGSVSTLKIQRTQQEDSAVYLCASSIRTGFANTGELFFGEGSRLTVL.

The gene calls are TRBV9 and TRBJ1-1; possibly TRBD1 for D (5 bases). CDR1 SGDLS and CDR2 YYNGEE come from the germline V gene. V gave up 4 bases and J gave up 6 bases, with 16 bases separating them. The CDR3 is made up of 14 amino acids. CDR3 region: CASSPGTLGSEAFF. CDR3 bases: TGTGCCAGCAGCCCCGGGACCCTCGGATCTGAAGCTTTCTTT.

The rearrangement joins TRBV10-3 to TRBJ1-2; unclear D gene. Germline V gene lookup returns CDR1 ENHRY and CDR2 SYGVKD. The CDR3 spans 14 residues. Trimming stripped 4 bases from V and 4 bases from J, with 13 bases between. CDR3 in DNA: TGTGCCATCAGTGGTGGCACGCATAGCTATGGCTACACCTTC. Protein product: CAISGGTHSYGYTF.

This chain links TRBV9 with TRBJ1-5; 8 bases align to TRBD1. The CDR3 consists of 17 residues. The J segment lost 5 bases and the V segment lost 3 bases, leaving 13 bases of the junction unmatched. Germline-derived CDR1 and CDR2 are SGDLS and YYNGEE. The CDR3 is CASSDDPRQGIYQPQHF. Written as DNA, the CDR3 is TGTGCCAGCAGCGATGACCCCCGACAGGGGATCTATCAGCCCCAGCATTTT.

The rearrangement links TRBV11-3 to TRBJ1-1; D is ambiguous. This CDR3 comprises 12 residues. The germline CDR1 and CDR2 sequences are SGHNT and YENEEA. The V and J ends lost 1 base and 5 bases respectively, with 5 bases between them. CDR3 sequence reads: CASSLAGTEAFF. The CDR3 DNA sequence: TGTGCCAGCAGCTTAGCCGGGACTGAAGCTTTCTTT.

The chain combines TRBV4-2 with TRBJ1-4; D gene unclear. Germline CDR1 reads LGHNA; CDR2 reads YNFKEQ. V lost 4 bases to trimming and J lost 0 bases, with 9 bases between them. This CDR3 is built from 15 residues. The CDR3 loop is CASSLNGATNEKLFF. DNA of the CDR3: TGTGCCAGCAGCCTGAACGGTGCAACTAATGAAAAACTGTTTTTT.

The chain uses TRBV4-1 and TRBJ2-4; D assignment may be TRBD1 or TRBD2 (5 bases each). Trimming shortened V by 4 bases and J by 0 bases, and 13 bases separated the two germline ends. Germline-derived CDR1 and CDR2 are MGHRA and YSYEKL. The CDR3 is made up of 16 amino acids. This chain's CDR3 is CASSREIGTAKNIQYF. CDR3 nucleotides: TGCGCCAGCAGCCGAGAGATAGGGACAGCCAAAAACATTCAGTACTTC.

The table lists this clone with a count of one. V is TRBV4-1 and J is TRBJ2-2; TRBD1 aligns across 8 bases. CDR3 length equals 14 residues. Germline CDR1 reads MGHRA; CDR2 reads YSYEKL. The V gene end was trimmed by 5 bases and the J gene end by 3 bases; junction bases not matched to a gene: 2. The CDR3 region is CASSLTGDTGELFF. CDR3 nucleotide sequence: TGCGCCAGCAGCTTGACAGGGGACACCGGGGAGCTGTTTTTT.

This chain links TRBV7-9 with TRBJ2-3; 7 positions agree with TRBD2. The CDR3 contains 17 residues. With V trimmed by 4 bases and J by 2 bases, 12 bases remained unmatched. Germline CDR1 and CDR2: SEHNR and FQNEAQ (reference sequence). The CDR3 region has the DNA TGTGCCAGCAGCTCGAGCCCGGGGGGATACATCACAGATACGCAGTATTTT. It yields the protein CASSSSPGGYITDTQYF.

This chain joins TRBV6-5 and TRBJ2-7; 7 bases line up with TRBD1. J lost 5 bases, V lost 2 bases, and 3 bases had no gene match. Germline loops: CDR1 MNHEY, CDR2 SVGAGI. This CDR3 spans 13 amino acids. The CDR3 here is CASSYAGGDEQYF. In DNA form, the CDR3 reads TGTGCCAGCAGTTACGCAGGGGGAGACGAGCAGTACTTC.

The chain carries TRBV14 and TRBJ2-2; no firm D call. Per germline, CDR1 SGHDN and CDR2 FVKESK. V lost 1 base to trimming and J lost 7 bases, with 13 bases between them. The CDR3 has 15 residues. CDR3 in DNA: TGTGCCAGCAGCCAAGGTCGTTTATCTTACGGGGAGCTGTTTTTT. It yields the protein CASSQGRLSYGELFF. Filled out from reference TRBV14 and TRBJ2-2, the complete variable domain reads EAGVTQFPSHSVIEKGQTVTLRCDPISGHDNLYWYRRVMGKEIKFLLHFVKESKQDESGMPNNRFLAERTGGTYSTLKVQPAELEDSGVYFCASSQGRLSYGELFFGEGSRLTVL.

This chain uses TRBV3-1 (or the pseudogene TRBV3-2) with TRBJ2-2; D remains unclear. This CDR3 region has 11 residues. CDR1 is LGHDT, CDR2 YNNKEL, per germline (reference sequence). V was cut by 0 bases and J by 7 bases, with 0 bases left in between. The CDR3 reads CASSQDGELFF. CDR3 sequence (DNA): TGTGCCAGCAGCCAAGACGGGGAGCTGTTTTTT.

This clone appeared a few times. The rearrangement joins TRBV7-8 to TRBJ1-5, with TRBD1 matching 7 bases. Germline CDR1 SGHVS, CDR2 FQNEAQ. This CDR3 comprises 17 residues. J lost 4 bases, V lost 5 bases, and 14 bases had no gene match. CDR3: CASSPPRGAGRNQPQHF. CDR3 bases: TGTGCCAGCAGCCCCCCCAGGGGGGCAGGTCGAAATCAGCCCCAGCATTTT.

This clone has just one count. The chain links TRBV5-6 to TRBJ2-1; D remains ambiguous. Germline CDR1 reads SGHDT; CDR2 reads YYEEEE. V was cut by 2 bases and J by 7 bases, with 4 bases left in between. The CDR3 has 11 amino acids. The CDR3 spells CASSLQNEQFF. The CDR3 DNA reads TGTGCCAGCAGCTTACAGAATGAGCAGTTCTTC.

This clone was seen just once. The chain uses TRBV28 and TRBJ1-4; TRBD1 matches 8 bases. The J segment lost 3 bases and the V segment lost 5 bases, leaving 5 bases of the junction unmatched. This CDR3 comprises 15 residues. The germline gives CDR1 MDHEN, CDR2 SYDVKM. CDR3 sequence (DNA): TGTGCCAGCAGTAGGACAGGGAGTTCTAATGAAAAACTGTTTTTT. Translated: CASSRTGSSNEKLFF.

This clone has only one observation. The genes are TRBV6-5 and TRBJ1-1; D uncertain. The CDR3 runs 11 residues. CDR1 is MNHEY, CDR2 SVGAGI, per germline. The V and J ends lost 7 bases and 2 bases respectively, with 5 bases between them. CDR3 DNA: TGTGCCAGCATGATTAACACTGAAGCTTTCTTT. Protein sequence: CASMINTEAFF.

The chain employs TRBV7-8 and TRBJ2-1; TRBD2 aligns across 8 bases. The V segment lost 5 bases and the J segment 4 bases; nucleotides outside the gene matches: 7. The CDR3 runs to 15 residues. Germline V gives CDR1 SGHVS, CDR2 FQNEAQ. CDR3 sequence reads: CASSGRGVLYNEQFF. The CDR3 nucleotides read TGTGCCAGCAGCGGGCGGGGGGTACTATACAATGAGCAGTTCTTC.

The chain employs TRBV7-6 and TRBJ1-3, with a tentative D call TRBD1 (6 bases). Germline V lookup: CDR1 SGHVS, CDR2 FNYEAQ. The CDR3 has 15 amino acids. Trimming shortened V by 5 bases and J by 0 bases, and 11 bases separated the two germline ends. The chain's CDR3 is CASSPGQSSGNTIYF. For the CDR3, the DNA is TGTGCCAGCAGCCCAGGACAGAGCTCTGGAAACACCATATATTTT.